Each of the 16 T cell receptor beta chains below was sequenced from the same sample in a study of blood T cell repertoires in COVID-19. Assay: immunoSEQ multiplex PCR; the TCRdb copy retains only in-frame clones and omits some. The sample holds tens of thousands of clones, around 85% seen once. Sequencing used peripheral blood. The source of these receptors is a woman of 80 years or more with active or convalescent COVID-19.

This rearrangement joins TRBV7-9 to TRBJ1-2; 10 bases are shared with TRBD1. This CDR3 comprises 15 residues. The junction had 6 bases not matched to a gene; V was cut back by 4 bases and J by 4 bases. Germline CDR1 SEHNR, CDR2 FQNEAQ (reference sequence). CDR3 DNA sequence: TGTGCCAGCAGCTCGCCGGGACAGGGGTTCTATGGCTACACCTTC. Translating gives CASSSPGQGFYGYTF.

CDR3 amino acids: CAWSAGGWYGYTF. As DNA, the CDR3 is TGTGCCTGGAGTGCAGGGGGCTGGTATGGCTACACCTTC. V usage is TRBV30 and J usage is TRBJ1-2; 8 bases are a match to TRBD1. Losses at the gene ends were 1 base for V and 5 bases for J; bases not matched to a gene: 3. This CDR3 is 13 amino acids long. Germline V CDR1 and CDR2: GTSNPN, SVGIG (reference sequence).

The V call is TRBV5-1, the J call TRBJ2-7; D remains unclear. The CDR3 runs 13 residues. V shed 0 bases and J shed 6 bases, with 10 bases lying between them. Germline V gene sequence: CDR1 SGHRS, CDR2 YFSETQ. CDR3 region: CASSLGLDREQYF. For the CDR3, the DNA is TGCGCCAGCAGCTTGGGCCTAGACCGCGAGCAGTACTTC.

This clone was counted ten times or more. CDR3 nucleotide sequence: TGTGCCAGCAGCCGGGGAACAGGGGCCACGGGCTACACCTTC. Translating it yields CASSRGTGATGYTF. The chain is built from TRBV11-2 and TRBJ1-2; 7 nucleotides match TRBD1. J lost 8 bases, V lost 5 bases, and 11 bases had no gene match. The germline gives CDR1 SGHAT, CDR2 FQNNGV. The CDR3 spans 14 residues.

The V gene is TRBV25-1, the J gene TRBJ1-5; TRBD1 aligns across 10 bases. CDR3 length: 16 residues. Trimming at V came to 8 bases and at J to 3 bases, leaving 10 bases not matched to a gene. Germline CDR1 and CDR2: MGHDK and SYGVNS. Written as DNA, the CDR3 is TGTGCCAGCGCCCCAAGGGACAGGGGAAACAATCAGCCCCAGCATTTT. Its protein is CASAPRDRGNNQPQHF.

The genes are TRBV3-1 (or the pseudogene TRBV3-2) and TRBJ1-6; D unclear. The CDR3 runs to 15 residues. The germline gives CDR1 LGHDT, CDR2 YNNKEL (reference sequence). V was cut by 1 base and J by 7 bases, with 11 bases left in between. The CDR3 protein is CASSQGPENNSPLHF. DNA of the CDR3: TGTGCCAGCAGCCAAGGTCCGGAGAACAATTCACCCCTCCACTTT.

The gene calls are TRBV2 and TRBJ2-1; D perhaps matches TRBD2 (5 bases). Germline CDR1 SNHLY, CDR2 FYNNEI. Trimming cost V 3 bases and J 9 bases, with 15 bases left between them. The CDR3 length is 14 residues. The DNA of the CDR3 is TGTGCCAGCAGTGATTTAAAGCGGTATGGTGAGCAGTTCTTC. Translation gives CASSDLKRYGEQFF.

In this sample, this clone turned up a few times. This sequence joins TRBV3-1 (or the pseudogene TRBV3-2) and TRBJ2-5; TRBD1 matches at 11 bases. The CDR3 extends over 16 amino acids. CDR1 is LGHDT and CDR2 is YNNKEL in the germline V gene (reference sequence). V shed 0 bases and J 6 bases; nucleotides not matched to a gene: 6. The CDR3 loop is CASSQDPGQGGQTQYF. The CDR3 bases are TGTGCCAGCAGCCAAGATCCGGGACAGGGGGGACAGACCCAGTACTTC.

This clone came up once. This chain connects TRBV25-1 to TRBJ1-1, with D perhaps TRBD1 (6 bases). Germline V lookup: CDR1 MGHDK, CDR2 SYGVNS. The V end lost 7 bases, the J end lost 4 bases, and 22 bases lay between the germline ends. The CDR3 is 16 residues long. In DNA, the CDR3 is TGTGCCAGCATGCCCACCCTGGGGGCGGTTGGCACTGAAGCTTTCTTT. Translation: CASMPTLGAVGTEAFF.

The chain recombines TRBV2 with TRBJ1-4; possibly TRBD1 for D (5 bases). Germline lookup yields CDR1 SNHLY and CDR2 FYNNEI. The CDR3 covers 14 residues. Here the CDR3 DNA reads TGTACGCAGCAGAGGAATCAGGGTTCTGAAAAACTGTTTTTT. This encodes CTQQRNQGSEKLFF.

The chain couples TRBV7-2 to TRBJ1-6; D unresolved. CDR1 is SGHTA and CDR2 is FQGNSA in the germline V gene. The germline V and J ends were trimmed by 5 bases and 2 bases, with 22 bases remaining between them. The CDR3 extends over 19 amino acids. The CDR3 DNA reads as TGTGCCAGCAGCCACCCGATGGGGAGGGTTAGCGCCTATAATTCACCCCTCCACTTT. Amino acids: CASSHPMGRVSAYNSPLHF.

The chain combines TRBV11-1 with TRBJ2-1; 10 nucleotides line up with TRBD1. The CDR3 extends over 15 amino acids. CDR1 is SGHAT, CDR2 FQDESV, per germline (reference sequence). Trimming took 2 bases from V and 9 from J; bases not matched to a gene: 7. The CDR3 loop is CASSLSLGTGVEQFF. The CDR3 nucleotides are TGTGCCAGCAGCTTAAGTCTCGGGACAGGGGTTGAGCAGTTCTTC.

This clone was recorded a few times. The J gene is TRBJ2-3, the V gene TRBV9; 7 bases are shared with TRBD2. This CDR3 is 15 amino acids long. The germline V gene has CDR1 SGDLS and CDR2 YYNGEE. The ends lost 4 bases at V and 3 bases at J; junction bases unmatched: 8. The CDR3 nucleotides read TGTGCCAGCAGCCTCAGCGGGGCCTGGACAGATACGCAGTATTTT. Translation gives CASSLSGAWTDTQYF.

V and J are TRBV19 and TRBJ2-2, with D possibly being TRBD1 (6 bases). The germline gives CDR1 LNHDA, CDR2 SQIVND (reference sequence). The CDR3 covers 12 residues. Trimming left V 10 bases short and J 4 bases short, with 10 bases between. DNA for the CDR3: TGTGCCACTGGACAGATCACCGGGGAGCTGTTTTTT. Amino acid sequence: CATGQITGELFF.

The V call is TRBV5-1, the J call TRBJ2-3; 12 nucleotides match TRBD2. V shed 6 bases and J 3 bases; nucleotides not matched to a gene: 5. Germline loops: CDR1 SGHRS, CDR2 YFSETQ. The CDR3 consists of 15 residues. DNA of the CDR3: TGCGCCAGCACTCCTAGCGGGGGGGATACAGATACGCAGTATTTT. Translated, it gives CASTPSGGDTDTQYF. The full variable domain, completed using reference TRBV5-1 and TRBJ2-3, is KAGVTQTPRYLIKTRGQQVTLSCSPISGHRSVSWYQQTPGQGLQFLFEYFSETQRNKGNFPGRFSGRQFSNSRSEMNVSTLELGDSALYLCASTPSGGDTDTQYFGPGTRLTVL.

The J gene is TRBJ1-2, the V gene TRBV7-9, with TRBD1 as a possible D gene (5 bases). CDR1 and CDR2 from the germline V gene are SEHNR and FQNEAQ (reference sequence). The germline V and J ends were trimmed by 5 bases and 8 bases, with 15 bases remaining between them. The CDR3 spans 13 residues. CDR3 loop: CASSQDTRKGYTF. In nucleotides, the CDR3 is TGTGCCAGCAGCCAGGACACGCGGAAGGGCTACACCTTC. The whole variable domain, remainder taken from reference TRBV7-9 and TRBJ1-2, is DTGVSQNPRHKITKRGQNVTFRCDPISEHNRLYWYRQTLGQGPEFLTYFQNEAQLEKSRLLSDRFSAERPKGSFSTLEIQRTEQGDSAMYLCASSQDTRKGYTFGSGTRLTVV.